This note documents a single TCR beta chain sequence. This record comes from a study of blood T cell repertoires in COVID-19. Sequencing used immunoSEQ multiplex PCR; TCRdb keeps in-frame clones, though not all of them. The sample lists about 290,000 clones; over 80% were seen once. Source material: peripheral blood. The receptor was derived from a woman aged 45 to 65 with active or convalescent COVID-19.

CDR3 residues: CASSPQKETQYF. CDR3 in DNA: TGTGCCAGCTCACCTCAGAAAGAGACCCAGTACTTC. This chain uses TRBV18 with TRBJ2-5, with D hard to call. The CDR3 contains 12 residues. CDR1 is KGHSH, CDR2 LQKENI, per germline. V was clipped by 3 bases and J by 3 bases, with 5 bases between them.